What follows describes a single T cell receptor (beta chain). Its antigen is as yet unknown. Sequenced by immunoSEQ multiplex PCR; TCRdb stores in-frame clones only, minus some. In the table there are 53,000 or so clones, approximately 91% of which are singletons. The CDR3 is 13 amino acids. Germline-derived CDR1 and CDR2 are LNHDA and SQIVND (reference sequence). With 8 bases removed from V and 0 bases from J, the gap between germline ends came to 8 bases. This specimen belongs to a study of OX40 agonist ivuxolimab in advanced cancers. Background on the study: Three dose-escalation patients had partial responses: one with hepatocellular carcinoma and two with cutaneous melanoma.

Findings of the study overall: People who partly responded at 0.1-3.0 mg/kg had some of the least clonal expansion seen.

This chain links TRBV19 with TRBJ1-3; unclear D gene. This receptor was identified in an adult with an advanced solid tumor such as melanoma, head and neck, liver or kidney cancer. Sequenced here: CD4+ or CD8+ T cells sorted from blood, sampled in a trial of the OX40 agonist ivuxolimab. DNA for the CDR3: TGTGCCAGTGCGACTGACTCTGGAAACACCATATATTTT. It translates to CASATDSGNTIYF. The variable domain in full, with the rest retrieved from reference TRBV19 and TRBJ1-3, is DGGITQSPKYLFRKEGQNVTLSCEQNLNHDAMYWYRQDPGQGLRLIYYSQIVNDFQKGDIAEGYSVSREKKESFPLTVTSAQKNPTAFYLCASATDSGNTIYFGEGSWLTVV.